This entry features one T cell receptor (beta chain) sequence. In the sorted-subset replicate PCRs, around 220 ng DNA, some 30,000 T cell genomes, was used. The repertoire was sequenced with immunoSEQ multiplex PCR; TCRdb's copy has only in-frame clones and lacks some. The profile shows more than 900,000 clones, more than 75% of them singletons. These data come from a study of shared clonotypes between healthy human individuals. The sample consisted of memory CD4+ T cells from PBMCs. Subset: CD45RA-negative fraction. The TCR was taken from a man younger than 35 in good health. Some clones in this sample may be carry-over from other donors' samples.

The CDR3 loop is CSVNKNTGELFF. The CDR3 nucleotides are TGCAGCGTGAACAAGAACACCGGGGAGCTGTTTTTT. The chain combines TRBV29-1 with TRBJ2-2; D unclear. Germline V gene sequence: CDR1 SQVTM, CDR2 ANQGSEA. V lost 6 bases and J 1 base, leaving 6 bases between the germline ends. This CDR3 has 12 amino acids.